This T cell receptor beta chain came from a study of radiotherapy plus CTLA-4 blockade in lung cancer. Whole-study findings and limits: Some TCR clones had been derived from tumors. These clones expanded in peripheral blood after radiotherapy plus ipilimumab. In blood, early T cell clone dynamics reportedly predicted response best, together with interferon-beta.

CTLA-4 blockade with ipilimumab, together with focal radiation, was given to patients with chemo-refractory metastatic non-small-cell lung cancer. Trimming removed 0 bases from V and 5 bases from J; junction bases left unmatched: 5. The CDR3 runs 15 residues. Germline CDR1 and CDR2: MNHEY and SMNVEV (reference sequence). With respect to this clone: Its specificity is not known.

Measured with immunoSEQ multiplex PCR; TCRdb has only the in-frame clones, and not every one. The sample records approximately 49,000 clones, around 83% being singletons. The V gene is TRBV27, the J gene TRBJ1-2; TRBD1 matches at 8 bases. Sequencing was performed on peripheral blood, taken from a patient treated with radiotherapy plus ipilimumab. The receptor was derived from a human donor with non-small cell lung cancer whose response to radiotherapy plus ipilimumab could not be evaluated. The CDR3 DNA reads as TGTGCCAGCAGTTTATCGGGGACAGGACAATATGGCTACACCTTC. Translated, it gives CASSLSGTGQYGYTF.